Following are 11 T cell receptor beta chains from one sample sequenced in a study of Tregs in tolerant kidney transplant recipients. Generated by immunoSEQ multiplex PCR, the TCRdb table keeps only in-frame clones and is missing some. The table has approximately 20,000 clones, approximately 84% seen once. Mixed chimerism was transient after nonmyeloablative marrow transplants from related graft donors. Sequenced here: CD8+ T cells from blood (PBMCs), sampled 6 months after the transplant. Receptors originate from a human patient who received a combined kidney and bone marrow transplant. Some of the T cells might come from the graft donor.

The rearrangement uses TRBV7-8 and TRBJ2-1; 8 nucleotides agree with TRBD1. V trimming: 5 bases; J trimming: 0 bases; junction bases outside the gene matches: 6. Per germline, CDR1 SGHVS and CDR2 FQNEAQ. There are 16 residues in the CDR3. CDR3 residues: CASSNHTGGSYNEQFF. The CDR3 DNA reads as TGTGCCAGCAGCAACCACACAGGGGGCTCCTACAATGAGCAGTTCTTC.

The J gene is TRBJ2-5, the V gene TRBV4-3; unclear D gene. Trimming removed 4 bases from V and 5 bases from J, with 8 bases in between. Germline V CDR1 and CDR2: LGHNA, YSLEER. This CDR3 is 12 amino acids long. Written as DNA, the CDR3 is TGCGCCAGCAGCCCCAACCGGGAGACCCAGTACTTC. Residues: CASSPNRETQYF.

V and J are TRBV6-4 and TRBJ2-1; TRBD1 matches at 7 bases. The junction had 2 bases not matched to a gene; V was cut back by 0 bases and J by 0 bases. Germline V gene lookup returns CDR1 MRHNA and CDR2 SNTAGT. The CDR3 extends over 16 amino acids. The CDR3 region is CASSDSNRGSYNEQFF. The CDR3 DNA follows: TGTGCCAGCAGTGACTCTAACAGGGGCTCCTACAATGAGCAGTTCTTC.

In its sample, this clone was seen a few times. The chain links TRBV4-1 to TRBJ2-1; the D is unclear. V lost 0 bases and J 2 bases, leaving 5 bases between the germline ends. The germline gives CDR1 MGHRA, CDR2 YSYEKL. This CDR3 contains 14 residues. The CDR3 nucleotides read TGCGCCAGCAGCCAAGACGGTACCTACAATGAGCAGTTCTTC. Amino acid sequence: CASSQDGTYNEQFF.

The rearrangement uses TRBV11-2 and TRBJ2-7; D uncertain. Germline values: CDR1 SGHAT, CDR2 FQNNGV. V was trimmed by 3 bases and J by 0 bases, leaving 6 bases between them. The CDR3 is 13 residues long. The DNA of the CDR3 is TGTGCCAGCAGCTTTTACAGCTCCTACGAGCAGTACTTC. Translation: CASSFYSSYEQYF.

The chain carries TRBV27 and TRBJ1-1; no definite D call. The CDR3 sequence is 12 residues long. V lost 6 bases and J 1 base, leaving 6 bases between the germline ends. CDR1 MNHEY and CDR2 SMNVEV come from the germline V gene (reference sequence). CDR3 DNA sequence: TGTGCCAGCAGGAACAGGAACACTGAAGCTTTCTTT. Protein: CASRNRNTEAFF.

The rearrangement links TRBV6-1 to TRBJ2-5; D is ambiguous. The J call could be wrong; TRBJ2-7 is a better fit for the DNA end. Germline values: CDR1 MNHNS, CDR2 SASEGT. The CDR3 contains 12 residues. Written as DNA, the CDR3 is TGTGCCAGCAGTGATGTTCCCTACGAGCAGTACTTC. Translation: CASSDVPYEQYF.

This clone was recorded once. The gene calls are TRBV27 and TRBJ2-5; perhaps TRBD2 as D (6 bases). This CDR3 spans 15 amino acids. CDR1 and CDR2 (germline): MNHEY, SMNVEV (reference sequence). V was shortened by 7 bases and J by 5 bases, with 20 bases between the two germline ends. The CDR3 is CASNPLAGIWETQYF. CDR3 in DNA: TGTGCCAGCAACCCTCTGGCGGGAATCTGGGAGACCCAGTACTTC.

V usage is TRBV5-6 and J usage is TRBJ2-2, with D tentatively TRBD1 (6 bases). V was pared by 0 bases and J by 2 bases, with 8 bases between. The germline V gene encodes CDR1 SGHDT and CDR2 YYEEEE. The CDR3 has 15 residues. CDR3 nucleotide sequence: TGTGCCAGCAGCTTGGGAGGGGGAAACACCGGGGAGCTGTTTTTT. Translated: CASSLGGGNTGELFF.

The chain has TRBV2 and TRBJ2-1, with TRBD1 matching 8 bases. The CDR3 is 15 residues long. Germline CDR1 reads SNHLY; CDR2 reads FYNNEI. The V gene end was trimmed by 6 bases and the J gene end by 6 bases; junction bases not matched to a gene: 10. The CDR3 protein is CASSAGQGQSNEQFF. In DNA, the CDR3 is TGTGCCAGCAGCGCTGGACAGGGACAGTCCAATGAGCAGTTCTTC.

In this sample, this clone turned up once. The V gene is TRBV9, the J gene TRBJ2-1, with a tentative D call TRBD1 (6 bases). The V gene's germline CDR1 is SGDLS and CDR2 YYNGEE. The V end was cut by 6 bases, the J end by 5 bases, with 12 bases between. This CDR3 spans 13 amino acids. The CDR3 region has the DNA TGTGCCAGCACTAGAGGGGGAAACAATGAGCAGTTCTTC. Translation: CASTRGGNNEQFF.